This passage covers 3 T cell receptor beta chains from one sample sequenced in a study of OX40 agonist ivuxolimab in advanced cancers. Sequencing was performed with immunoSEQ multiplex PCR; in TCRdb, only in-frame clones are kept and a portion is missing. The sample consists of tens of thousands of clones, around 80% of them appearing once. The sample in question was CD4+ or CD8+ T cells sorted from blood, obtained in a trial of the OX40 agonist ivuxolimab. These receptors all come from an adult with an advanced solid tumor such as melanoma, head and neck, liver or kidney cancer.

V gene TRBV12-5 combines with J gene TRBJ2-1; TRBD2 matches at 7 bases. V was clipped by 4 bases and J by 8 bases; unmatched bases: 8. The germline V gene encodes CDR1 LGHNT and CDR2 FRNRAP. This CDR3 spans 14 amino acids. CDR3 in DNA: TGTGCTAGTGGTTACACCGGGGGGAGGGATGAGCAGTTCTTC. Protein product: CASGYTGGRDEQFF.

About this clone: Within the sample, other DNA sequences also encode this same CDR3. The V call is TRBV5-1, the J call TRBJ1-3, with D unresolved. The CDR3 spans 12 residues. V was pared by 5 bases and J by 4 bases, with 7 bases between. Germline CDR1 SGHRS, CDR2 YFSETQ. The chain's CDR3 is CASSLPGNTIYF. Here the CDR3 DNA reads TGCGCCAGCAGTTTACCCGGAAACACCATATATTTT.

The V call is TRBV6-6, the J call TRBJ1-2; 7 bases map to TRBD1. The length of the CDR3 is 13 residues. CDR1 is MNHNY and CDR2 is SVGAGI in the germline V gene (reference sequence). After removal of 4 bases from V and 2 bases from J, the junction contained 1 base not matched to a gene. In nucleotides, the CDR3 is TGTGCCAGCAGTTCGGGACAGAACTATGGCTACACCTTC. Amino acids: CASSSGQNYGYTF.